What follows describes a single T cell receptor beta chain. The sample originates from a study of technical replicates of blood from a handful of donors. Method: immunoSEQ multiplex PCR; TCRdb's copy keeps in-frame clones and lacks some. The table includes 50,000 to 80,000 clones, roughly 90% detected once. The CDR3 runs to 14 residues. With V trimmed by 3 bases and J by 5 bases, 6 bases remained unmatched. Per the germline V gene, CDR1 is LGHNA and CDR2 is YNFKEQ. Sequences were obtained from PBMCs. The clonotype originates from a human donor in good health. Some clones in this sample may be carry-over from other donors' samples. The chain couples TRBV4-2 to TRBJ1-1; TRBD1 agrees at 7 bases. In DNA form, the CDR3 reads TGTGCCAGCAGCCAGCAGACAGGGTCGACTGAAGCTTTCTTT. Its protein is CASSQQTGSTEAFF.